This entry describes one T cell receptor beta chain. What this receptor recognizes is not known. No clone much larger than this one lies a single base away; base qualities are absent. A distance of 13 bases separates the germline ends of V and J, which lose 0 bases and 13 bases respectively. Via the germline V gene, CDR1 is SGHDN and CDR2 FVKESK. From the cysteine up to the phenylalanine, the CDR3 has a length of 13 residues. Of all the DNA, just the CDR3 is kept, 39 bases in frame from base 1. This specimen comes from a study of regulatory and conventional T cells in RAG deficiency (dated by TCRdb to 2017 to 2019). For context, the study as a whole: High-throughput TCR beta sequencing was used to compare the diversity and composition of the Treg, conventional CD4+ and CD8+ T cell repertoires of RAG-deficient patients with those of healthy controls.

The library was obtained by the immunoSEQ multiplex PCR assay. Genomic DNA from the sorted T-cell subsets was used to amplify rearranged TCR beta chain products, which were then sequenced. The original methods were these. Repertoire diversity of productive TCR beta rearrangements was quantified using Shannon entropy and Simpson indices. Clonal expansion was assessed by the summed frequency of the 100 most abundant productive TCR beta clonotypes among total reads. A self-reactivity index based on amino acid usage at CDR3beta positions 6 and 7 was applied to the TRB repertoires. Two-way ANOVA was applied to the repertoire analyses, whereas Student t or Mann-Whitney tests were applied to the flow cytometric analyses. In its TCRdb copy, this immuneACCESS table keeps in-frame sequences only and misses some clones. Where compared with another copy, unresolved V genes explain less than half of these, and the others have no known cause. The D gene and trimming were derived from the DNA, and the V and J assignments and clone size from that table. Within this sample are 20,000 to 25,000 clones, with 95% to 97% of them counted one time only. 1% to 1.5% of the sample goes to the ten largest clones.

Before genomic DNA extraction, conventional CD4+ T cells were isolated from blood as CD25-low CD127-high cells. Several healthy control donors served as the comparison group for repertoire analyses. The research as a whole found: Rather than being bona fide Treg cells, the sorted CD25-high CD127-low cells in Omenn syndrome patients may represent peripherally activated cells. RAG-deficient patients showed markedly lower Shannon entropy and higher Simpson indices than control T-cell subpopulations. All patient T-cell subsets had shorter CDR3 lengths; Omenn syndrome patients showed >80% Treg-Tconv repertoire overlap at nucleotide and amino acid level. Some T-cell subset analyses were not performed for some subjects. Compared with controls, Omenn syndrome and CID/AS patients had roughly 98-fold fewer unique TCR beta sequences in Treg cells, but only approximately 9.7-fold fewer in the other subsets.

A further study also used this sample, focusing on regulatory T cells. That second report states: The multiplex PCR relied on 52 forward TRBV primers and 13 reverse TRBJ primers, and amplification bias was corrected through assay-based and computational methods. Repertoires from patients had restricted unique TRB V-J pairs and skewed V and J gene usage, with the strongest effect in regulatory T cells. T-cell receptor beta repertoires of sorted regulatory, conventional CD4+ and CD8+ T cells were compared between CD3G-deficient patients and healthy controls. Ficoll density separation was used to isolate peripheral blood mononuclear cells. Within the immunoSEQ assay, multiplex PCR amplified rearranged TRB loci from genomic DNA. Sequencing of the TRB amplicons was done on an Illumina HiSeq platform. Custom algorithms error-filtered the raw sequences and aligned the raw sequences to reference gene sequences, after which the immunoSEQ online tools were used for analysis. Productive and nonproductive TRB rearrangement frequencies were evaluated among both unique and total sequences. Group comparisons used t tests, Mann-Whitney tests or two-way ANOVA run in Prism software.

What was sequenced was CD25- CD4+ T cells sorted from blood. This receptor was identified in a human donor in good health. This chain is built from TRBV14 and TRBJ2-1; 5 matching bases give a weak D call of TRBD1. The CDR3 region has the sequence CASSQEGRSSQFF. The sequenced DNA: TGTGCCAGCAGCCAAGAGGGGCGGTCCTCCCAGTTCTTC.